This T cell receptor (beta chain) was identified during a study of blood T cells in healthy people across ages. This clonotype was counted at least ten times. Its specificity is not known. With a J-beta primer mix and a sample-barcoded 5' primer, a second PCR ran 7 to 11 cycles. Every sample returned 3 million or more CDR3-containing paired-end reads. In TCRdb, the 5' RACE reads were re-called with MiXCR into one record per CDR3 protein. There are about 720,000 distinct CDR3 sequences in the sample; over 20% occur only once, and about 22% lies in the top ten. General study results and limits: Getting older went along with TCR beta diversity per million T cells dropping roughly linearly. Aged donors had fewer naive CD4+ cells and lower diversity than long-lived donors.

In germline, CDR1 is DFQATT, CDR2 SNEGSKA (reference sequence). Trimming took off 5 bases at V and 1 base at J, with 10 bases between the two ends. This CDR3 contains 13 residues. Samples each had at least 5.5 micrograms of total RNA extracted. The specimen sequenced was blood. The chain couples TRBV20-1 to TRBJ2-3; tentative D call: TRBD2 (5 bases). The sequence was collected from a man in his 70s in good health. DNA for the CDR3: TGCAGTGCTGACTCCGGGGGCACAGATACGCAGTATTTT. Translated: CSADSGGTDTQYF.